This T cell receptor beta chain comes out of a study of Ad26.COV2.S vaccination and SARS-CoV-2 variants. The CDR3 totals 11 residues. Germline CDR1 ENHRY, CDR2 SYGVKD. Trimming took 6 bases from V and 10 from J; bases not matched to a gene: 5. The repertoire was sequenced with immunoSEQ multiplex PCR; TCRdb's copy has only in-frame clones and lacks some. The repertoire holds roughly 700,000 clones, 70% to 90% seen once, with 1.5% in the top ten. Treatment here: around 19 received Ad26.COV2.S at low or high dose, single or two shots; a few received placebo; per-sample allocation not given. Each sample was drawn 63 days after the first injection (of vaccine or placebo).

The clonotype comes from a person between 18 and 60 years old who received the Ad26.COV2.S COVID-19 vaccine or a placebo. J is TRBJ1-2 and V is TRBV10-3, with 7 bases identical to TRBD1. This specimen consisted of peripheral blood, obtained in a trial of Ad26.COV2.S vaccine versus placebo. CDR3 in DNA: TGTGCCATCAGCAGGGGGGCTGACTACACCTTC. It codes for CAISRGADYTF.